This TCR beta chain originates from a study of cytomegalovirus exposure and HLA in healthy donors. The CDR3 has 15 amino acids. Trimming removed 3 bases from V and 2 bases from J; junction bases left unmatched: 7. Germline-derived CDR1 and CDR2 are SGHRS and YFSETQ. Profiling relied on immunoSEQ multiplex PCR, and the TCRdb table lists in-frame clones only, not all of them. Of roughly 150,000 clones listed, 85% to 90% are singletons. The source is a man between 18 and 35 years old in good health and CMV-seropositive. The sample was PBMCs. The gene calls are TRBV5-1 and TRBJ2-5; 7 nucleotides agree with TRBD1. Here the CDR3 DNA reads TGCGCCAGCAGCTCACAGGGGACGTATCAAGAGACCCAGTACTTC. This codes for CASSSQGTYQETQYF.